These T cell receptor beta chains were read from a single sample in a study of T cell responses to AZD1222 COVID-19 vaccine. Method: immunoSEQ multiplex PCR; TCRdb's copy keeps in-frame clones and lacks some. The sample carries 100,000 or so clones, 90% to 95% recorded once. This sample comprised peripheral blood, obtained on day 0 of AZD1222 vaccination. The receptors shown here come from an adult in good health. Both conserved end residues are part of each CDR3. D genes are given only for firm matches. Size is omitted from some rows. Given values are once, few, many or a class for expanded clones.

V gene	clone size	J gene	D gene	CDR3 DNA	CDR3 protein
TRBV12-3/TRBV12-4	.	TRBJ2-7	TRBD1	TGTGCCACCCGGGACAGTGAAAACCACGAGCAGTACTTC	CATRDSENHEQYF
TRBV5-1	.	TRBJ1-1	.	TGCGCCAGCAGCGTTGGAGCGAACACTGAAGCTTTCTTT	CASSVGANTEAFF
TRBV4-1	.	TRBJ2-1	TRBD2	TGCGCCAGCAGCCAATCTAGCGGGAGCTACAATGAGCAGTTCTTC	CASSQSSGSYNEQFF
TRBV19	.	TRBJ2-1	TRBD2	TGTGCCAGTTCCGGGACTAGTCTAGCGCGGGAGCAGTTCTTC	CASSGTSLAREQFF
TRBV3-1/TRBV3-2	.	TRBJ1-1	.	TGTGCCAGCAGTTCGACGGAGAACACTGAAGCTTTCTTT	CASSSTENTEAFF
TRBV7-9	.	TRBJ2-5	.	TGTGCCAGCAGCTTAGGGTCTTTCCCAGGGGAGACCCAGTACTTC	CASSLGSFPGETQYF
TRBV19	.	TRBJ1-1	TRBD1	TGTGCCAGTAGGGGCAGGGGGCATGCTGAAGCTTTCTTT	CASRGRGHAEAFF
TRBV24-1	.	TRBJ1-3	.	TGTGCCACCAGTGTCGGGGGAGGAAACACCATATATTTT	CATSVGGGNTIYF
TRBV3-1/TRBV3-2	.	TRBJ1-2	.	TGTGCCAGCAGCCATTTAGGGTACGGCTACACCTTC	CASSHLGYGYTF
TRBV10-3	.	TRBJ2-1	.	TGTGCCATCAGTTCAACGGGACGGGAGAATGAGCAGTTCTTC	CAISSTGRENEQFF
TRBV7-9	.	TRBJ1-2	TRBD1	TGTGCCAGCAGGTCCGGGACAGGGGTAGATGGCTACACCTTC	CASRSGTGVDGYTF
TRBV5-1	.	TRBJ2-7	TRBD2	TGCGCCAGCAGCTCGGAGGCGGGGGGAGGATCCTACGAGCAGTACTTC	CASSSEAGGGSYEQYF
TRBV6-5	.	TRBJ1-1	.	TGTGCCAGCAGTTACGGGGGAGGGACTGAAGCTTTCTTT	CASSYGGGTEAFF
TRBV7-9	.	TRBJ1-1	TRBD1	TGTGCCAGCAGCTCCTCACAGGGGGGGCTCCCAAAAGCTTTCTTT	CASSSSQGGLPKAFF
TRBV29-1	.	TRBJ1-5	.	TGCAGCGTTGCCGGGCAGGCAGGCAATCAGCCCCAGCATTTT	CSVAGQAGNQPQHF
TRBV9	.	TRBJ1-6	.	TGTGCCAGCAGCCCTCGGGGGAGTTATAATTCACCCCTCCACTTT	CASSPRGSYNSPLHF
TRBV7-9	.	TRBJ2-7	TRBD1	TGTGCCAGCAGCTTAGTCCTCGGGACAGGAACCTACGAGCAGTACTTC	CASSLVLGTGTYEQYF
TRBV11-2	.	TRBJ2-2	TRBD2	TGTGCCAGCAGGTGGGGGGGGACCACCGGGGAGCTGTTTTTT	CASRWGGTTGELFF
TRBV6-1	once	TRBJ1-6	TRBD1	TGTGCCAGCAGTGATGGGGACAGCTATAATTCACCCCTCCACTTT	CASSDGDSYNSPLHF
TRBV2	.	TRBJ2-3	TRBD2	TGTGCCAGCAGTGAAAAGGTAGCGGGATGGACAGATACGCAGTATTTT	CASSEKVAGWTDTQYF
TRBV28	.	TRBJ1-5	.	TGTGCCAGCAGCCAAGGCAGCAATCAGCCCCAGCATTTT	CASSQGSNQPQHF
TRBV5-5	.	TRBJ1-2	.	TGTGCCAGCAGCACGACGACGGATTCTATGGGAAGAGCCTTC	CASSTTTDSMGRAF
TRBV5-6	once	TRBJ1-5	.	TGTGCCAGCAGCTTGATCGGGAATCAGCCCCAGCATTTT	CASSLIGNQPQHF
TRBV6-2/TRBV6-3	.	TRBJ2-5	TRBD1	TGTGCCAGCAGCCGATCCGGGACAGGGGCAAGGGAGACCCAGTACTTC	CASSRSGTGARETQYF
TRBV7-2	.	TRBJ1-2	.	TGTGCCAGCAGCCCAGGGTTCGGTGGCTACACCTTC	CASSPGFGGYTF